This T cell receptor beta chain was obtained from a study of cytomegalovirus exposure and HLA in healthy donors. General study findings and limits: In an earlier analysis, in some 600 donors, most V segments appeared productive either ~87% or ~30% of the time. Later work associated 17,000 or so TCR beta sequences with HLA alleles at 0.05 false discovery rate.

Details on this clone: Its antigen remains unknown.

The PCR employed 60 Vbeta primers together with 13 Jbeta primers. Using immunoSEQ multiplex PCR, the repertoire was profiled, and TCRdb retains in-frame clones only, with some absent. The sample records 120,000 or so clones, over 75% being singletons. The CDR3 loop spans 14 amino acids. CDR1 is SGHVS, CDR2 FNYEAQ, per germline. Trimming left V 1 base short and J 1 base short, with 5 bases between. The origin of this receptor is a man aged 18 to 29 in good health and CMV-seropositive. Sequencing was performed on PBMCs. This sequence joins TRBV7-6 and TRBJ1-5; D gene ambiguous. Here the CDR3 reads CASSLDGSNQPQHF. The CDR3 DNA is TGTGCCAGCAGCTTAGACGGGAGCAATCAGCCCCAGCATTTT.